These 28 T cell receptor beta chains came from one sample sequenced in a study of control samples from healthy donors and cancer patients. Measured with immunoSEQ multiplex PCR; TCRdb has only the in-frame clones, and not every one. The sample records about 75,000 clones, around 84% being singletons. Sequencing was done on a sample of blood. Receptors originate from a man aged 50-59 years in good health.

V gene TRBV7-2 combines with J gene TRBJ2-5, with 10 bases matching TRBD2. This CDR3 is 16 amino acids long. The V segment lost 1 base and the J segment 1 base; nucleotides outside the gene matches: 3. Germline CDR1 is SGHTA and CDR2 is FQGNSA. The CDR3 spells CASSLEGLAAQETQYF. The CDR3 region has the DNA TGTGCCAGCAGCTTAGAAGGACTAGCGGCCCAAGAGACCCAGTACTTC.

The CDR3 loop reads CASSPKTGASADTQYF. The CDR3 DNA reads TGCGCCAGCAGCCCAAAGACAGGGGCTTCAGCCGATACGCAGTATTTT. V and J are TRBV4-1 and TRBJ2-3, with 8 nucleotides matching TRBD1. This CDR3 contains 16 residues. Germline V gene data show CDR1 as MGHRA and CDR2 as YSYEKL. J gave up 6 bases and V 4 bases, and 12 bases lay outside the gene matches.

This clone was seen a handful of times. The rearrangement joins TRBV4-3 to TRBJ1-4; perhaps TRBD1 as D (5 bases). Deletions cut 0 bases from V and 1 base from J, with 9 bases between. Germline V CDR1 and CDR2: LGHNA, YSLEER. The CDR3 has 16 residues. CDR3 coding DNA: TGCGCCAGCAGCCAAGAAGGGGCGGGAACTAATGAAAAACTGTTTTTT. Its translation: CASSQEGAGTNEKLFF.

J is TRBJ1-6 and V is TRBV4-1; maybe TRBD1 (5 bases). The ends were cut back, 0 bases at V and 6 bases at J, with 18 bases in the middle. This CDR3 is 18 amino acids long. The germline V gene has CDR1 MGHRA and CDR2 YSYEKL. CDR3 sequence (DNA): TGCGCCAGCAGCCAAGATATGATAACGGGGGTGATTAATTCACCCCTCCACTTT. Encoded protein: CASSQDMITGVINSPLHF.

The CDR3, as DNA: TGTGCCAGTAGAGCACAGGGGGCGAAAACTGAAGCTTTCTTT. Translated, it gives CASRAQGAKTEAFF. The chain couples TRBV19 to TRBJ1-1, with 9 bases matching TRBD1. CDR3 size: 14 residues. Germline-derived CDR1 and CDR2 are LNHDA and SQIVND (reference sequence). V shed 6 bases and J 5 bases; nucleotides not matched to a gene: 7.

The genes are TRBV12-1 and TRBJ2-3; TRBD2, the table's D call, lacks a check against the DNA. TRBV12-1 is tagged as a pseudogene. The CDR3 is 12 amino acids. The CDR3 protein is CASSRLTDTQYF. The DNA for the CDR3 is TGTGCCAGCAGCCGACTCACAGATACGCAGTATTTT.

This sequence joins TRBV12-3 or TRBV12-4 and TRBJ1-2; D unresolved. The V gene lost 1 base and the J gene lost 7 bases, with 1 base spanning the gap. This CDR3 is built from 10 residues. The CDR3 DNA reads TGTGCCAGCAGTTTAGGTGGCTACACCTTC. This encodes CASSLGGYTF.

This sequence joins TRBV5-1 and TRBJ2-1, with D possibly being TRBD1 (6 bases). The length of the CDR3 is 15 residues. Per the germline V gene, CDR1 is SGHRS and CDR2 is YFSETQ. The ends were cut back, 4 bases at V and 6 bases at J, with 17 bases in the middle. CDR3 nucleotide sequence: TGCGCCAGCAGCCTCCGCCCAGCAGGGGCCAATGAGCAGTTCTTC. Translated, it gives CASSLRPAGANEQFF.

To note about this clone: The sample carries other DNA sequences with the same CDR3. CDR3 sequence: CASSLAAADTQYF. For the CDR3, the DNA is TGTGCCAGCAGCTTAGCAGCAGCCGACACGCAGTATTTT. The chain uses TRBV7-9 and TRBJ2-3; no reliable D call. This CDR3 spans 13 amino acids. Trimming shortened V by 0 bases and J by 9 bases, and 10 bases separated the two germline ends. Germline-derived CDR1 and CDR2 are SEHNR and FQNEAQ (reference sequence).

This rearrangement joins TRBV18 to TRBJ2-2; 10 nucleotides line up with TRBD2. This CDR3 region has 16 residues. Germline values: CDR1 KGHSH, CDR2 LQKENI. V lost 6 bases and J lost 4; bases outside the gene matches: 8. The CDR3 DNA sequence: TGTGCCAGCTCGCTGGGACTAGCGTCGAGCACCGGGGAGCTGTTTTTT. Protein product: CASSLGLASSTGELFF.

The chain links TRBV30 to TRBJ2-1; TRBD2 agrees at 13 bases. With 3 bases clipped from V and 10 bases from J, the junction kept 9 bases outside the gene matches. Germline assignment: CDR1 GTSNPN and CDR2 SVGIG (reference sequence). The CDR3 has 15 residues. The CDR3 region has the DNA TGTGCCTGGAGGGCAGGACTAGCGGGAGCAGAGGAGCAGTTCTTC. Translated, it gives CAWRAGLAGAEEQFF.

This clone showed up just once. The J gene is TRBJ1-1, the V gene TRBV19; D may be TRBD1 (6 bases). The germline V gene has CDR1 LNHDA and CDR2 SQIVND (reference sequence). The CDR3 consists of 15 residues. The ends were cut back, 4 bases at V and 0 bases at J, with 12 bases in the middle. As DNA, the CDR3 is TGTGCCAGTAGTACCCCACAGGGAATGAACACTGAAGCTTTCTTT. It translates to CASSTPQGMNTEAFF.

This rearrangement joins TRBV28 to TRBJ2-3; no reliable D call. This CDR3 comprises 14 residues. Germline V CDR1 and CDR2: MDHEN, SYDVKM. V dropped 9 bases and J dropped 1 base, with 14 bases sitting between them. CDR3 amino acids: CASLRRTRTDTQYF. CDR3 bases: TGTGCCAGTCTTCGGCGGACGCGCACAGATACGCAGTATTTT.

The rearrangement uses TRBV19 and TRBJ1-1, with 9 bases matching TRBD1. This CDR3 region has 16 residues. CDR1 is LNHDA, CDR2 SQIVND, per germline (reference sequence). Trimming took 7 bases from V and 2 from J; bases not matched to a gene: 11. The CDR3 sequence: CASMGATGGLNTEAFF. The DNA of the CDR3 is TGTGCCAGTATGGGGGCTACAGGGGGCCTAAACACTGAAGCTTTCTTT.

The gene calls are TRBV28 and TRBJ2-7; tentatively, D is TRBD1 (5 bases). CDR1 and CDR2 from the germline V gene are MDHEN and SYDVKM. This CDR3 is built from 11 residues. V lost 9 bases and J 2 bases, leaving 8 bases between the germline ends. The CDR3 region is CASQGAYEQYF. CDR3 sequence (DNA): TGTGCCAGTCAAGGGGCCTACGAGCAGTACTTC.

V usage is TRBV28 and J usage is TRBJ2-3; the match to TRBD2 covers 13 bases. Germline V lookup: CDR1 MDHEN, CDR2 SYDVKM. Unmatched junction bases numbered 11, after V lost 5 bases and J lost 3 bases. This CDR3 is 18 amino acids long. The CDR3 protein is CASSRTIGLAGDTDTQYF. Written as DNA, the CDR3 is TGTGCCAGCAGTCGTACAATCGGACTAGCGGGAGATACAGATACGCAGTATTTT.

This clone has only a few counts. This sequence joins TRBV19 and TRBJ1-6; 11 bases line up with TRBD1. The CDR3 runs to 12 residues. Germline V lookup: CDR1 LNHDA, CDR2 SQIVND (reference sequence). The junction had 1 base not matched to a gene; V was cut back by 4 bases and J by 14 bases. The CDR3 loop reads CASSRTGGTLHF. CDR3 in DNA: TGTGCCAGTAGTAGGACAGGGGGCACCCTCCACTTT. Drawing the rest from reference TRBV19 and TRBJ1-6, the complete variable domain is DGGITQSPKYLFRKEGQNVTLSCEQNLNHDAMYWYRQDPGQGLRLIYYSQIVNDFQKGDIAEGYSVSREKKESFPLTVTSAQKNPTAFYLCASSRTGGTLHFGNGTRLTVT.

CDR3 DNA sequence: TGTGCCAGCAGCTTATCTAGACCCCAAGGCATTCAGTACTTC. It encodes CASSLSRPQGIQYF. The chain has TRBV7-2 and TRBJ2-4; D unresolved. Germline V gives CDR1 SGHTA, CDR2 FQGNSA. The ends were cut back, 2 bases at V and 9 bases at J, with 14 bases in the middle. The CDR3 covers 14 residues.

The chain has TRBV27 and TRBJ2-1; D is unresolved. V lost 2 bases to trimming and J lost 15 bases, with 11 bases between them. Germline loops: CDR1 MNHEY, CDR2 SMNVEV (reference sequence). The CDR3 length is 11 residues. CDR3 coding DNA: TGTGCCAGCAGTTTAGGTTGGCATTGGTTCTTC. This translates into CASSLGWHWFF.

As DNA, the CDR3 is TGTGCCAGTAGTAAGGGGGCGGGGGCCAACGTCCTGACTTTC. This encodes CASSKGAGANVLTF. The J gene is TRBJ2-6, the V gene TRBV19, with TRBD1 identical over 7 bases. The CDR3 has 14 residues. V shed 4 bases and J 4 bases; nucleotides not matched to a gene: 1. Germline V gene sequence: CDR1 LNHDA, CDR2 SQIVND (reference sequence).

The genes are TRBV25-1 and TRBJ2-3; 9 bases are a match to TRBD2. Germline values: CDR1 MGHDK, CDR2 SYGVNS. Losses at the gene ends were 8 bases for V and 4 bases for J; bases not matched to a gene: 7. The CDR3 is 14 residues long. The CDR3 loop is CASSPSGGSDTQYF. The CDR3 DNA reads TGTGCCAGCTCCCCAAGCGGGGGGTCAGATACGCAGTATTTT.

The J gene is TRBJ2-1, the V gene TRBV3-1 (or the pseudogene TRBV3-2); TRBD2 matches at 11 bases. This CDR3 comprises 17 residues. The germline V gene encodes CDR1 LGHDT and CDR2 YNNKEL (reference sequence). V dropped 4 bases and J dropped 7; count of bases not matched to a gene: 12. The CDR3 reads CASSPLPGTSGSNEQFF. The CDR3 bases are TGTGCCAGCAGCCCCTTACCCGGGACTAGCGGCTCTAATGAGCAGTTCTTC.

The genes are TRBV12-3 or TRBV12-4 and TRBJ2-7; D may be TRBD1 or TRBD2 (5 bases each). Trimming left V 3 bases short and J 6 bases short, with 9 bases between. This CDR3 comprises 12 residues. This CDR3 is CASSFTGGEQYF. CDR3 nucleotides: TGTGCCAGCAGTTTCACAGGAGGCGAGCAGTACTTC.

The chain joins TRBV9 to TRBJ2-2; a weak D match, TRBD2 (6 bases). This CDR3 is 15 amino acids long. Germline CDR1 SGDLS, CDR2 YYNGEE. V was trimmed by 2 bases and J by 4 bases, leaving 12 bases between them. CDR3 loop: CASSVGTSFTGELFF. The CDR3 bases are TGTGCCAGCAGCGTGGGGACTTCTTTCACCGGGGAGCTGTTTTTT.

This clone has a handful of counts. The J gene is TRBJ2-7, the V gene TRBV6-2 or TRBV6-3; 9 nucleotides match TRBD1. V lost 5 bases and J lost 5; bases outside the gene matches: 10. Looked up from germline, CDR1 is MNHEY and CDR2 is SVGEGT. The CDR3 has 15 residues. DNA of the CDR3: TGTGCCAGCAGTCCAGGGACAGGGAGGAAGAACGAGCAGTACTTC. Protein: CASSPGTGRKNEQYF.

The gene calls are TRBV7-9 and TRBJ2-7; no clear D gene. CDR3 length: 13 residues. V lost 0 bases and J 4 bases, leaving 7 bases between the germline ends. Germline lookup yields CDR1 SEHNR and CDR2 FQNEAQ (reference sequence). The CDR3 nucleotides are TGTGCCAGCAGCTTAGCTACCGGATACGAGCAGTACTTC. Translating gives CASSLATGYEQYF.

The rearrangement links TRBV19 to TRBJ1-5, with 8 bases matching TRBD1. V shed 8 bases and J 9 bases; nucleotides not matched to a gene: 6. Germline CDR1 reads LNHDA; CDR2 reads SQIVND (reference sequence). The CDR3 runs 12 residues. The CDR3 nucleotides read TGTGCCAGTGGAGCAGGGGGCACGCCCCAGCATTTT. Its protein is CASGAGGTPQHF.

The genes are TRBV3-1 (or the pseudogene TRBV3-2) and TRBJ2-1, with TRBD2 matching 11 bases. The CDR3 totals 14 residues. From germline, CDR1 is LGHDT and CDR2 YNNKEL (reference sequence). V lost 4 bases, J lost 10 bases, and 6 bases stayed unmatched. The CDR3 coding sequence is TGTGCCAGCAGCCGAGGGACTAGCGGATTAGAGCAGTTCTTC. Amino acids: CASSRGTSGLEQFF.